This entry lists 31 T cell receptor beta chains sequenced from one sample in a study of T cells in Graves' hyperthyroidism and ophthalmopathy. Authors of the study amplified TCR beta CDR3 regions from RNA transcripts. In the first-round RT-PCR of the TCR CDR3, the HTBI primer set was used. TCRdb fed the multiplex PCR reads into MiXCR, producing one record per CDR3 protein. The table lists some 500,000 distinct CDR3 sequences, around an eighth of them singletons, with around 17% in the top ten. Sequencing was done on a sample of blood. The receptors shown here come from a woman aged 18-29 years with Graves' hyperthyroidism.

This clonotype occurred a few times. The CDR3 sequence is CASSSGPRGDEQFF. CDR3 coding DNA: TGCGCCAGCAGCTCGGGCCCGCGGGGGGATGAGCAGTTCTTC. The chain carries TRBV5-1 and TRBJ2-1; 8 nucleotides match TRBD2. From germline, CDR1 is SGHRS and CDR2 YFSETQ. The CDR3 is made up of 14 amino acids. V lost 3 bases and J lost 8; bases outside the gene matches: 7.

This clonotype was recorded many times. The chain combines TRBV5-8 with TRBJ2-3; TRBD1 matches at 9 bases. CDR1 is SGHTS, CDR2 YDEGEE, per germline. J lost 4 bases, V lost 4 bases, and 10 bases had no gene match. The CDR3 runs 16 residues. CDR3 residues: CASSPQPGQGPDTQYF. CDR3 bases: TGTGCCAGCAGCCCACAACCGGGACAGGGCCCAGATACGCAGTATTTT.

The chain carries TRBV25-1 and TRBJ2-7, with D perhaps assigned TRBD1 or TRBD2 (5 bases each). The V end was cut by 4 bases, the J end by 5 bases, with 12 bases between. CDR3 length equals 13 residues. CDR1 MGHDK and CDR2 SYGVNS come from the germline V gene. The CDR3 bases are TGTGCCAGCAGTGGCCCTGGGGGTAACGAGCAGTACGTC. Encoded protein: CASSGPGGNEQYV.

This clonotype has a handful of counts. The junction departs from the called germline gene at one end, perhaps through a read error. V usage is TRBV5-5 and J usage is TRBJ1-2, with unresolved D. The CDR3 has 13 residues. Germline V lookup: CDR1 SGHKS, CDR2 YYEKEE (reference sequence). CDR3 sequence: CASSLDANYGHTF. The CDR3 DNA is TGTGCCAGCAGCCTGGACGCGAACTATGGCCACACCTTC.

This clonotype was detected ten times or more. This sequence joins TRBV28 and TRBJ2-7; D gene uncertain. CDR3 length: 13 residues. Germline CDR1 and CDR2: MDHEN and SYDVKM. V shed 2 bases and J shed 4 bases, with 9 bases lying between them. The CDR3 nucleotides read TGTGCCAGCAGTTTAAAAAGGGCTTACGAGCAGTACTTC. Protein product: CASSLKRAYEQYF.

This clonotype has a count of ten or more. V gene TRBV2 combines with J gene TRBJ2-4; D unresolved. With 3 bases removed from V and 10 bases from J, the gap between germline ends came to 10 bases. The CDR3 extends over 12 amino acids. The germline V gene has CDR1 SNHLY and CDR2 FYNNEI. CDR3 sequence reads: CASSDVIDIQYF. CDR3 DNA: TGTGCCAGCAGTGACGTAATAGATATTCAGTACTTC.

This clonotype was detected ten times or more. The chain couples TRBV5-1 to TRBJ2-1, with TRBD2 matching over 12 bases. V was pared by 0 bases and J by 7 bases, with 5 bases of the junction left unmatched. The germline V gene has CDR1 SGHRS and CDR2 YFSETQ. This CDR3 is built from 16 residues. The CDR3 nucleotides are TGCGCCAGCAGCTTGGCTAGCGGGAGGGTGGGGAATGAGCAGTTCTTC. Translating gives CASSLASGRVGNEQFF. Full variable domain (missing parts from reference TRBV5-1 and TRBJ2-1): KAGVTQTPRYLIKTRGQQVTLSCSPISGHRSVSWYQQTPGQGLQFLFEYFSETQRNKGNFPGRFSGRQFSNSRSEMNVSTLELGDSALYLCASSLASGRVGNEQFFGPGTRLTVL.

Points on this clonotype: This may arise from a read error, as a much more abundant clone is one base away. CDR3 nucleotide sequence: TGTGCCTGGAGTGGGACTAGCGGGAGGGCGAGCTACAATGAGCTGTTCTTC. This gives the protein CAWSGTSGRASYNELFF. The J gene is TRBJ2-1, the V gene TRBV30; 15 bases are a match to TRBD2. This CDR3 contains 17 residues. Germline CDR1 and CDR2: GTSNPN and SVGIG (reference sequence).

V and J are TRBV7-3 and TRBJ2-1; a possible D gene is TRBD2 (6 bases). In germline, CDR1 is SGHTA, CDR2 FQGTGA. Deletions cut 3 bases from V and 9 bases from J, with 21 bases between. There are 16 residues in the CDR3. CDR3 residues: CASSFLGGIQPSEQFF. The CDR3 DNA reads as TGTGCCAGCAGCTTCCTCGGCGGGATACAACCTAGTGAGCAGTTCTTC.

This clonotype has ten or more counts. The genes are TRBV12-5 and TRBJ1-2; TRBD1 is a possible D gene (6 bases). Trimming pared 3 bases from V and 2 bases from J, leaving 16 bases between. There are 16 residues in the CDR3. Germline-derived CDR1 and CDR2 are LGHNT and FRNRAP. The CDR3 sequence is CASGFLGSGANYGYTF. The CDR3 DNA reads as TGTGCTAGTGGTTTCTTGGGGTCAGGGGCCAACTATGGCTACACCTTC.

This rearrangement joins TRBV10-3 to TRBJ2-3; TRBD2 agrees at 8 bases. The CDR3 has 15 amino acids. The trim removed 6 bases at V and 2 bases at J, leaving 7 bases unmatched. Germline CDR1 ENHRY, CDR2 SYGVKD. CDR3 DNA sequence: TGTGCCATCAGCGGGGGGGTGACTATCACAGATACGCAGTATTTT. It translates to CAISGGVTITDTQYF.

V gene TRBV5-4 combines with J gene TRBJ1-2; D might be TRBD1 (5 bases). The CDR3 extends over 14 amino acids. Germline CDR1 is SGHNT and CDR2 is YYREEE (reference sequence). The V gene lost 1 base and the J gene lost 3 bases, with 10 bases spanning the gap. CDR3 bases: TGTGCCAGCAGCTTGCAGGGTGGCGACTATGGCTACACCTTC. Its protein is CASSLQGGDYGYTF.

The genes are TRBV5-4 and TRBJ2-5; TRBD2 matches at 10 bases. Germline trimming cut 0 bases from V and 12 bases from J; bases unmatched to any gene: 5. This CDR3 has 13 residues. From germline, CDR1 is SGHNT and CDR2 YYREEE (reference sequence). CDR3 nucleotide sequence: TGTGCCAGCAGCTTGGTGGGAGCGGGAGGGGAGTACTTC. Its translation is CASSLVGAGGEYF.

The sample holds many counts of this clonotype. The rearrangement links TRBV11-3 to TRBJ2-1, with D possibly called TRBD1 or TRBD2 (5 bases each). V was shortened by 5 bases and J by 2 bases, with 13 bases between the two germline ends. The CDR3 has 15 amino acids. CDR1 is SGHNT and CDR2 is YENEEA in the germline V gene. The CDR3 region has the DNA TGTGCCAGCAGCCAGGGACGAGCTACCTACAATGAGCAGTTCTTC. Its protein is CASSQGRATYNEQFF.

In this sample, this clonotype turned up many times. The chain links TRBV7-9 to TRBJ2-1, with 15 bases lining up with TRBD2. J gave up 0 bases and V 3 bases, and 3 bases lay outside the gene matches. This CDR3 contains 18 residues. From germline, CDR1 is SEHNR and CDR2 FQNEAQ (reference sequence). CDR3 in DNA: TGTGCCAGCAGCTTTGGACTAGCGGGAGGGAGCTCCTACAATGAGCAGTTCTTC. It encodes CASSFGLAGGSSYNEQFF.

This clonotype was detected ten times or more. This chain links TRBV6-1 with TRBJ2-3; TRBD1 matches at 10 bases. This CDR3 contains 14 residues. Unmatched junction bases numbered 5, after V lost 6 bases and J lost 5 bases. Germline assignment: CDR1 MNHNS and CDR2 SASEGT. The chain's CDR3 is CASRQDRGRDTQYF. As DNA, the CDR3 is TGTGCCAGCAGACAAGACAGGGGGCGAGATACGCAGTATTTT.

This clonotype appeared many times. The genes are TRBV7-9 and TRBJ1-5; no clear D gene. Germline lookup yields CDR1 SEHNR and CDR2 FQNEAQ (reference sequence). The germline V and J ends were trimmed by 1 base and 4 bases, with 14 bases remaining between them. The CDR3 runs 16 residues. The CDR3 region has the DNA TGTGCCAGCAGCTTAGTCTCATCCAAGCGGAATCAGCCCCAGCATTTT. Its translation is CASSLVSSKRNQPQHF.

Turning to this clonotype: A much larger clone lies a single base off, so this may be a read error. The CDR3 region has the DNA TGTGCCTGCAGTTACGGTCACCCAAACACTGAAGCTTTCTTT. Translation: CACSYGHPNTEAFF. J is TRBJ1-1 and V is TRBV6-9, with unresolved D. CDR3 length: 14 amino acids. Looked up from germline, CDR1 is MNHGY and CDR2 is SVAAGI.

This clonotype was counted many times. The gene calls are TRBV3-1 and TRBJ1-1; D unclear. The V gene's germline CDR1 is LGHDT and CDR2 YNNKEL (reference sequence). V was pared by 1 base and J by 5 bases, with 17 bases between. This CDR3 comprises 16 residues. The CDR3 nucleotides read TGTGCCAGCAGCCAAGGAGGGATGGGGTTGTGGACTGAAGCTTTCTTT. Amino acid sequence: CASSQGGMGLWTEAFF.

This clonotype was picked up many times. The chain recombines TRBV7-9 with TRBJ2-7, with 13 bases lining up with TRBD2. Unmatched junction bases numbered 4, after V lost 5 bases and J lost 0 bases. The CDR3 has 16 residues. Germline V gene sequence: CDR1 SEHNR, CDR2 FQNEAQ (reference sequence). Written as DNA, the CDR3 is TGTGCCAGCAGCCCACGGACTAGCGGGAGCTCCTACGAGCAGTACTTC. Residues: CASSPRTSGSSYEQYF.

This clonotype was recorded at least ten times. The chain combines TRBV3-1 with TRBJ2-1, with TRBD2 identical over 8 bases. With 4 bases clipped from V and 2 bases from J, the junction kept 1 base outside the gene matches. Germline CDR1 LGHDT, CDR2 YNNKEL (reference sequence). The CDR3 loop spans 14 amino acids. CDR3 region: CASSLSGTYNEQFF. The CDR3 coding sequence is TGTGCCAGCAGCCTTAGCGGGACCTACAATGAGCAGTTCTTC.

This clonotype was detected many times. This chain connects TRBV29-1 to TRBJ1-1; D gene uncertain. The germline V gene encodes CDR1 SQVTM and CDR2 ANQGSEA. The CDR3 sequence is 13 residues long. The germline V and J ends were trimmed by 6 bases and 1 base, with 12 bases remaining between them. As DNA, the CDR3 is TGCAGCGTCTGCCTTGGGAGGAACACTGAAGCTTTCTTT. Translating it yields CSVCLGRNTEAFF.

The chain recombines TRBV27 with TRBJ2-7; D gene unclear. This CDR3 comprises 14 residues. In germline, CDR1 is MNHEY, CDR2 SMNVEV (reference sequence). V was trimmed by 3 bases and J by 2 bases, leaving 11 bases between them. The CDR3 DNA reads as TGTGCCAGCAGTTTCAGGCGGTCCGCCTACGAGCAGTACGTC. Its translation is CASSFRRSAYEQYV.

This clonotype occurred a few times. The chain employs TRBV29-1 and TRBJ2-7, with 8 bases fitting TRBD2. The CDR3 totals 13 residues. The junction had 4 bases not matched to a gene; V was cut back by 5 bases and J by 1 base. Germline V gene sequence: CDR1 SQVTM, CDR2 ANQGSEA. CDR3 in DNA: TGCAGCGTTAACCGGGAGGGATCCTACGAGCAGTACTTC. Translation: CSVNREGSYEQYF.

This clonotype was counted many times. The V call is TRBV11-1, the J call TRBJ2-7, with TRBD1 as a possible D gene (6 bases). From germline, CDR1 is SGHAT and CDR2 FQDESV (reference sequence). This CDR3 spans 16 amino acids. Trimming took off 4 bases at V and 0 bases at J, with 16 bases between the two ends. The CDR3 bases are TGTGCCAGCAGCTCACACCCGGACAGAACCTCCTACGAGCAGTACTTC. Encoded protein: CASSSHPDRTSYEQYF.

This clonotype was seen at least ten times. The chain is built from TRBV5-1 and TRBJ2-1, with D uncertain. CDR3 length: 14 amino acids. Trimming left V 1 base short and J 5 bases short, with 10 bases between. Per germline, CDR1 SGHRS and CDR2 YFSETQ. The CDR3 region is CASSLPGSNNEQFF. CDR3 nucleotide sequence: TGCGCCAGCAGCTTGCCGGGTTCAAACAATGAGCAGTTCTTC.

This clonotype was seen more than once but under ten times. This may come from a read error, since a much larger clone is one base off. J is TRBJ2-4 and V is TRBV2; a possible D gene is TRBD2 (5 bases). V was cut by 2 bases and J by 7 bases, with 15 bases left in between. Germline values: CDR1 SNHLY, CDR2 FYNNEI. This CDR3 contains 15 residues. The CDR3 DNA sequence: TGTGCCAGCAGTGAATTCGCTAGCAAAGGCAACATTCAGTACTTC. Protein product: CASSEFASKGNIQYF.

This clonotype was found a few times. This sequence joins TRBV5-1 and TRBJ1-2; 7 nucleotides align to TRBD1. J lost 4 bases, V lost 4 bases, and 10 bases had no gene match. Per germline, CDR1 SGHRS and CDR2 YFSETQ. This CDR3 comprises 15 residues. The CDR3 DNA sequence: TGCGCCAGCAGCCGGACCGGGACAGAAAGCTATGGCTACACCTTC. Amino acids: CASSRTGTESYGYTF.

This clonotype occurred many times. This sequence joins TRBV19 and TRBJ1-2; D remains ambiguous. Germline CDR1 reads LNHDA; CDR2 reads SQIVND (reference sequence). V was shortened by 6 bases and J by 8 bases, with 10 bases between the two germline ends. This CDR3 is 11 amino acids long. In nucleotides, the CDR3 is TGTGCCAGTAGAGACTCGGGCGGCTACACCTTC. It is translated as CASRDSGGYTF.

This clonotype was seen a handful of times. The V call is TRBV19, the J call TRBJ2-5; no clear D gene. The CDR3 runs 14 residues. V was shortened by 3 bases and J by 2 bases, with 10 bases between the two germline ends. Germline V CDR1 and CDR2: LNHDA, SQIVND (reference sequence). The CDR3 DNA sequence: TGTGCCAGTAGTATCGTCCCCGGTCAAGAGACCCAGTACTTC. This encodes CASSIVPGQETQYF.

The chain recombines TRBV6-1 with TRBJ1-6, with 7 nucleotides matching TRBD1. Germline CDR1 and CDR2: MNHNS and SASEGT. V dropped 6 bases and J dropped 10; count of bases not matched to a gene: 9. The CDR3 has 14 residues. The CDR3 region is CASSPKGARSPLHF. The CDR3 nucleotides read TGTGCCAGCAGCCCCAAGGGGGCGCGGTCACCCCTCCACTTT.